Presented here are 18 T cell receptor beta chains from one specimen sequenced in a study of tumor and adjacent non-tumor tissue in lung cancer. RNA was extracted from bulk tissue without any cell sorting. TCRbeta libraries were built with three rounds of nested PCR, modified from ARM-PCR. TCRdb reprocessed the multiplex PCR reads via MiXCR and lists one record per CDR3 protein. The sample contains roughly 70,000 distinct CDR3 sequences, about 80% of which appear only once. The sequencing input was lung tumor tissue. The receptor set was obtained from a man aged 55 to 69 with non-small cell lung cancer.

Worth noting for this clonotype: One junction end does not reproduce the germline sequence, and a read error may be involved. The chain links TRBV6-5 to TRBJ2-1, with TRBD2 as a possible D gene (6 bases). Germline V gene sequence: CDR1 MNHEY, CDR2 SVGAGI. The CDR3 is 15 amino acids. For the CDR3, the DNA is TGCGCCAGCAGTTACGGTAGCGGAGGAAAAAATGAGCAGTTCTTC. This translates into CASSYGSGGKNEQFF.

Details on this clonotype: The junction differs from germline at one of its ends, possibly a read error. The rearrangement links TRBV5-1 to TRBJ2-2; D may be TRBD2 (5 bases). Looked up from germline, CDR1 is SGHRS and CDR2 is YFSETQ. CDR3 length: 16 amino acids. The CDR3 nucleotides read TGCACCAGCACTGGAGTTATGGGCCGAAACACCGGGGAACTGTTTTTT. Translating it yields CTSTGVMGRNTGELFF.

In regard to this clonotype: The conserved phenylalanine or tryptophan normally closing the CDR3 is absent here, so this likely arose from a read error. The DNA is left out, because the CDR3 cannot be placed on it with certainty; the CDR3 is given as TCRdb lists it. V and J are TRBV6-5 and TRBJ2-2. The germline CDR1 and CDR2 sequences are MNHEY and SVGAGI. The CDR3 comprises 13 residues, both ends counted. The CDR3 spells CASSYKAGGELFY.

The gene calls are TRBV12-3 or TRBV12-4 and TRBJ1-1; 7 nucleotides match TRBD1. The CDR3 extends over 13 amino acids. With 9 bases clipped from V and 5 bases from J, the junction kept 9 bases outside the gene matches. CDR3 amino acids: CARNIQGRTEAFF. In nucleotides, the CDR3 is TGTGCCAGAAACATACAGGGGCGTACTGAAGCTTTCTTT.

This clonotype was observed a single time. The final CDR3 position lacks the conserved phenylalanine or tryptophan, pointing to a likely read error. The chain links TRBV20-1 to TRBJ1-1; 10 nucleotides match TRBD1. CDR1 and CDR2 (germline): DFQATT, SNEGSKA (reference sequence). After removal of 3 bases from V and 7 bases from J, the junction contained 8 bases not matched to a gene. The CDR3 spans 14 residues. CDR3 bases: TGCAGTGCTAGTGGGGACAGGGGAGGCATTGAAGCTTTCCTT. Its protein is CSASGDRGGIEAFL.

Comments on this clonotype: The junction does not match germline at one end; this may be a read error. The chain links TRBV20-1 to TRBJ2-3, with D perhaps TRBD1 (5 bases). CDR1 is DFQATT, CDR2 SNEGSKA, per germline (reference sequence). CDR3 length equals 13 residues. The CDR3 DNA follows: TGCAGTGCTACAGGGTTGGTTACAGATGCGCAGTATTTT. Amino acid sequence: CSATGLVTDAQYF.

With regard to this clonotype: Since no conserved phenylalanine or tryptophan closes the CDR3, a read error is the likely cause. The limits of the CDR3 on the DNA are not certain, so only TCRdb's listed CDR3 is given. The rearrangement joins TRBV20-1 to TRBJ1-4. CDR1 is DFQATT, CDR2 SNEGSKA, per germline (reference sequence). The CDR3 contains 13 residues when both ends are counted. CDR3 amino acids: CSAKAASNEKLFL.

A word on this clonotype: Compared with germline, one end of the junction differs, possibly owing to a read error. The V call is TRBV20-1, the J call TRBJ2-7; 10 bases fit TRBD2. CDR3 size: 13 residues. Germline V gene data show CDR1 as DFQATT and CDR2 as SNEGSKA (reference sequence). CDR3 amino acids: CSARGLARNEQYF. As DNA, the CDR3 is TGCAGTGCGCGGGGACTAGCGCGAAACGAGCAATACTTC.

This clonotype qualifies as medium-sized. This chain joins TRBV11-3 and TRBJ2-3; D remains ambiguous. V was pared by 3 bases and J by 2 bases, with 3 bases between. The CDR3 covers 12 residues. The germline V gene encodes CDR1 SGHNT and CDR2 YENEEA. The CDR3 reads CASSFHTDTQYF. The CDR3 DNA reads TGTGCCAGCAGCTTCCACACAGATACGCAGTATTTT.

Points on this clonotype: An end of the junction does not agree with germline; a read error may underlie this. The rearrangement joins TRBV20-1 to TRBJ2-1, with D tentatively TRBD2 (6 bases). This CDR3 is built from 15 residues. Germline V lookup: CDR1 DFQATT, CDR2 SNEGSKA (reference sequence). CDR3 DNA: TGCAGTGCTAGAACGACTAGTGGACGAAGGAATGAGCAGTTATTT. It specifies CSARTTSGRRNEQLF.

On this clonotype itself: In this CDR3 the conserved last residue, phenylalanine or tryptophan, is missing, so a read error is likely. This sequence joins TRBV29-1 and TRBJ2-5; possible D gene TRBD2, 6 bases. The CDR3 length is 11 residues. Germline CDR1 SQVTM, CDR2 ANQGSEA. The CDR3: CSVHSRETQYL. In DNA, the CDR3 is TGCAGCGTTCATTCACGGGAGACACAGTACTTA.

A note on this clonotype: One base away lies a much larger clone, so this may be a sequencing read error. The V and J genes are TRBV28 and TRBJ2-3; D ambiguous. The CDR3 is 15 amino acids. Germline-derived CDR1 and CDR2 are MDHEN and SYDVKM. V shed 5 bases and J shed 4 bases, with 16 bases lying between them. The CDR3 DNA sequence: TGTGCCAGCAGTAAACACGGATTTGGCCCAGATACGCAGTATTTT. Protein sequence: CASSKHGFGPDTQYF.

The chain is built from TRBV29-1 and TRBJ1-2, with D uncertain. CDR1 and CDR2 (germline): SQVTM, ANQGSEA. The V gene lost 4 bases and the J gene lost 5 bases, with 14 bases spanning the gap. The CDR3 has 13 amino acids. This chain's CDR3 is CSVGHVILYGYTF. For the CDR3, the DNA is TGCAGCGTTGGACACGTGATCTTATATGGCTACACCTTC.

This clonotype was seen a handful of times. The chain joins TRBV19 to TRBJ1-1, with D uncertain. Per the germline V gene, CDR1 is LNHDA and CDR2 is SQIVND (reference sequence). Between the trimmed V and J ends, which lost 7 bases and 7 bases, there was a span of 16 bases. There are 13 residues in the CDR3. This chain's CDR3 is CASKQRVEYEAFF. In DNA form, the CDR3 reads TGTGCCAGTAAACAGAGGGTGGAATATGAAGCTTTCTTT.

V gene TRBV6-1 combines with J gene TRBJ2-5, with a tentative D call TRBD2 (6 bases). Germline-derived CDR1 and CDR2 are MNHNS and SASEGT. This CDR3 has 18 residues. Trimming left V 6 bases short and J 5 bases short, with 28 bases between. The CDR3 DNA sequence: TGTGCCAGCAGCAGAAACTGCGGGAACAGCTTCGTTCGGGAGACCCAGTACTTC. Its translation: CASSRNCGNSFVRETQYF.

In regard to this clonotype: Its ends do not fully match the called genes, so a read error is possible. The gene calls are TRBV29-1 and TRBJ1-1; 7 bases align to TRBD1. Germline V gives CDR1 SQVTM, CDR2 ANQGSEA. The CDR3 is 15 residues long. CDR3 sequence reads: CSARQGWGMNTEAYF. In DNA form, the CDR3 reads TGCAGCGCGAGACAGGGATGGGGAATGAACACTGAAGCTTACTTT.

Remarks on this clonotype: This may come from a read error, since a much larger clone is one base off. The chain employs TRBV5-1 and TRBJ2-7; no clear D. Trimming pared 0 bases from V and 7 bases from J, leaving 14 bases between. Per germline, CDR1 SGHRS and CDR2 YFSETQ. This CDR3 region has 14 residues. CDR3 in amino acids: CASSLDEGDQEQYF. CDR3 sequence (DNA): TGCGCCAGCAGCTTGGATGAAGGAGACCAGGAGCAGTACTTC.

About this clonotype: Mismatch with germline at one junction end may stem from a read error. The CDR3 loop is CASKNTWGSYNKQFF. The CDR3 DNA reads TGTGCCAGCAAGAACACTTGGGGCTCCTACAATAAGCAGTTCTTC. The rearrangement links TRBV6-1 to TRBJ2-1; possibly TRBD1 for D (5 bases). Germline V gene sequence: CDR1 MNHNS, CDR2 SASEGT. The CDR3 spans 15 residues.